Below are 12 T cell receptor beta chains sequenced from a single sample in a study of read filtering for tumor transcriptome and immune sequencing. From 300 to 400 ng of RNA, a library with molecular barcoded alpha/delta and beta/gamma adaptors was made. TCRdb redid the calling of the reads with MiXCR, one entry per CDR3 protein. Here the sample spans 85,000 to 100,000 distinct CDR3 sequences, about 22% being singletons. Specimen: a population of CD138-negative cells sorted from bone marrow. The receptors shown here come from a donor aged 40 or over with multiple myeloma.

The J gene is TRBJ2-3, the V gene TRBV6-6; D is perhaps TRBD2 (6 bases). CDR3 size: 17 residues. Germline V gene lookup returns CDR1 MNHNY and CDR2 SVGAGI (reference sequence). Trimming stripped 0 bases from V and 0 bases from J, with 13 bases between. The CDR3 DNA reads as TGTGCCAGCAGTTACTCGGTAGTGGGGACTAGCACAGATACGCAGTATTTT. This gives the protein CASSYSVVGTSTDTQYF.

This clonotype was detected many times. The chain combines TRBV7-3 with TRBJ2-2; no clear D. CDR3 length: 14 residues. Trimming cost V 1 base and J 2 bases, with 5 bases left between them. Germline V gene lookup returns CDR1 SGHTA and CDR2 FQGTGA. The CDR3 DNA follows: TGTGCCAGCAGCTTAAACAGTAACACCGGGGAGCTGTTTTTT. It codes for CASSLNSNTGELFF.

This clonotype was counted a few times. A much larger clone differs from this one at a single base, so this may be a read error. The chain uses TRBV2 and TRBJ2-1; no firm D call. The CDR3 has 14 residues. In germline, CDR1 is SNHLY, CDR2 FYNNEI. The DNA of the CDR3 is TGTGCCAGCAGTGAAGGGAACTCCTACAATGAGCCGTTCTTC. This translates into CASSEGNSYNEPFF.

On this clonotype: This likely traces to a read error, being one base from a far larger clone. This chain uses TRBV11-2 with TRBJ2-1; TRBD1 matches 8 bases. CDR3 length equals 16 residues. Germline V CDR1 and CDR2: SGHAT, FQNNGV. The CDR3 DNA sequence: TGTGCCAGCAGACGCATTACAGGGGGATCCTACAATGGGCAGTTCTTC. Translating it yields CASRRITGGSYNGQFF.

A note on this clonotype: This sequence may be a read error, since a much larger clone differs from it by one base. The chain is built from TRBV6-6 and TRBJ1-5; D may be TRBD1 (5 bases). CDR1 MNHNY and CDR2 SVGAGI come from the germline V gene (reference sequence). The CDR3 has 15 amino acids. CDR3 nucleotide sequence: TGTGACACAACTGGGAGGGGAATGGGCAATCAGCCCCAGCATTTT. The encoded protein is CDTTGRGMGNQPQHF.

With regard to this clonotype: A much larger clonotype is one base distant, so this may be a read error. The chain links TRBV20-1 to TRBJ2-5; no reliable D call. The CDR3 runs 13 residues. In germline, CDR1 is DFQATT, CDR2 SNEGSKA (reference sequence). The CDR3 DNA is TGCGGTGCAGTCGGCAGACACCAAGAGACCCAGTACTTC. Its translation is CGAVGRHQETQYF.

A note on this clonotype: This clone may be a read error of a much larger clone one base away. The genes are TRBV28 and TRBJ2-4, with 8 positions matching TRBD1. Germline CDR1 is MDHEN and CDR2 is SYDVKM. Germline trimming cut 5 bases from V and 1 base from J; bases unmatched to any gene: 7. The CDR3 consists of 16 residues. The DNA for the CDR3 is TGTGCCAGCAGTCCAGGGGGCGCGGGGGCCAAAAACATTCAGTACTTC. Amino acids: CASSPGGAGAKNIQYF.

With respect to this clonotype: Possible read error: a much larger clone is one base away. The chain joins TRBV29-1 to TRBJ2-3; 10 positions agree with TRBD1. This CDR3 contains 13 residues. CDR1 is SQVTM, CDR2 ANQGSEA, per germline. After removal of 7 bases from V and 6 bases from J, the junction contained 7 bases not matched to a gene. The CDR3 sequence: CSDAGTGADTQYF. CDR3 coding DNA: TGCAGCGACGCGGGGACAGGGGCCGATACGCAGTATTTT.

The chain combines TRBV2 with TRBJ1-5, with 11 bases that match TRBD1. The CDR3 extends over 15 amino acids. Germline CDR1 reads SNHLY; CDR2 reads FYNNEI. V gave up 7 bases and J gave up 5 bases; unmatched junction bases: 7. This CDR3 is CASNPDRGRHQPQHF. The CDR3 DNA follows: TGTGCCAGCAACCCGGACAGGGGGCGGCATCAGCCCCAGCATTTT.

The table lists this clonotype with many counts. The chain couples TRBV20-1 to TRBJ2-7; D uncertain. Germline CDR1 reads DFQATT; CDR2 reads SNEGSKA (reference sequence). V gave up 6 bases and J gave up 5 bases, with 11 bases separating them. CDR3 size: 11 residues. The CDR3 DNA reads as TGCAGTGCCTTCCGGAACGACGAGCAGTACTTC. It specifies CSAFRNDEQYF.

Ten or more counts support this clonotype. This chain uses TRBV18 with TRBJ1-1; no reliable D call. Deletions cut 8 bases from V and 1 base from J, with 11 bases between. The CDR3 totals 13 residues. Germline CDR1 reads KGHSH; CDR2 reads LQKENI. The CDR3 sequence: CASNPQRNTEAFF. Written as DNA, the CDR3 is TGTGCCAGCAATCCCCAGAGGAACACTGAAGCTTTCTTT.

Turning to this clonotype: A much larger clonotype is one base distant, so this may be a read error. Since the CDR3 does not end with the conserved phenylalanine or tryptophan, this likely comes from a read error. The DNA for the CDR3 is TGTGCCTCCTCCGCGGGGCTTTCCACAGATACGCAGTATCTT. Translated: CASSAGLSTDTQYL. V is TRBV10-3 and J is TRBJ2-3, with D possibly being TRBD2 (6 bases). Germline CDR1 is ENHRY and CDR2 is SYGVKD. The CDR3 totals 14 residues. Trimming removed 11 bases at V and 2 bases at J, with 17 bases between.